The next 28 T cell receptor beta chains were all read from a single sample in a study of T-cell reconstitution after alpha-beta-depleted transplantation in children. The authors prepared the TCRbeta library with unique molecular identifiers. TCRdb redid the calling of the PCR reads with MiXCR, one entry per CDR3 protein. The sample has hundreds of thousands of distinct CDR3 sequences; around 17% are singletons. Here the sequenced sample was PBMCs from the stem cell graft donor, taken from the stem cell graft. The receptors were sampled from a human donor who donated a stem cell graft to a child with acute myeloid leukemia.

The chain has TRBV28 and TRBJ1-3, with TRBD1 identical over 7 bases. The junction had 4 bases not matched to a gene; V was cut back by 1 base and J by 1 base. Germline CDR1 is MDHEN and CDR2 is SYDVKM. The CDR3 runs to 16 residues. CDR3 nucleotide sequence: TGTGCCAGCAGTTTATTCCCAGGGGGATCTGGAAACACCATATATTTT. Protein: CASSLFPGGSGNTIYF.

The CDR3 loop reads CSARSQAGGISSYNEQFF. Written as DNA, the CDR3 is TGCAGTGCTAGGAGTCAAGCGGGGGGGATAAGCTCCTACAATGAGCAGTTCTTC. V gene TRBV20-1 combines with J gene TRBJ2-1; 10 bases are shared with TRBD2. CDR1 and CDR2 (germline): DFQATT, SNEGSKA (reference sequence). V trimming: 3 bases; J trimming: 0 bases; junction bases outside the gene matches: 11. This CDR3 is built from 18 residues.

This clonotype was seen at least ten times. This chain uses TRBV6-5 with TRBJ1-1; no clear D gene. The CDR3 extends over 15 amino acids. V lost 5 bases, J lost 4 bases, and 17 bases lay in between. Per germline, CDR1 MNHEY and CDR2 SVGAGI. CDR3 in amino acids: CASSPRAGVGTEAFF. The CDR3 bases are TGTGCCAGCAGTCCCCGGGCGGGAGTTGGCACTGAAGCTTTCTTT.

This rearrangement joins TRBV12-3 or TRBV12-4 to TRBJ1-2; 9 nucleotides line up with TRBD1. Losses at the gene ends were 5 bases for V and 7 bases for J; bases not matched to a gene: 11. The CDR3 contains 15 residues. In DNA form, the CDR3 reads TGTGCCAGCAGTCCCACAGGGGGCGGATTGCGTGGCTACACCTTC. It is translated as CASSPTGGGLRGYTF.

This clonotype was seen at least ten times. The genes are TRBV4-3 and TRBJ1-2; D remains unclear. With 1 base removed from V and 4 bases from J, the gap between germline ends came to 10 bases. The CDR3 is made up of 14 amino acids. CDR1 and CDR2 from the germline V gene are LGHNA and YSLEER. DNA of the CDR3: TGCGCCAGCAGCCAAGGTGAGCTGGGCTATGGCTACACCTTC. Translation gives CASSQGELGYGYTF.

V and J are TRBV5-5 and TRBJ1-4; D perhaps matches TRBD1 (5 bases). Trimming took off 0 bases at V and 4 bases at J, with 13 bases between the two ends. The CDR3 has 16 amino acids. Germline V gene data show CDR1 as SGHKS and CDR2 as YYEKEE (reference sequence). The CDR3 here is CASSLAGQGLNEKLFF. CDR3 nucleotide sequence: TGTGCCAGCAGCTTGGCCGGGCAGGGCCTTAATGAAAAACTGTTTTTT.

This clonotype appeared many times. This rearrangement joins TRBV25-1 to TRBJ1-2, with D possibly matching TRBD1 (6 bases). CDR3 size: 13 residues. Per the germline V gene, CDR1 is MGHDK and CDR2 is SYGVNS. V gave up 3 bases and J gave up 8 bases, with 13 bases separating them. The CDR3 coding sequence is TGTGCCAGCAGTGATTCTAGGGGGGGAGGCTACACCTTC. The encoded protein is CASSDSRGGGYTF.

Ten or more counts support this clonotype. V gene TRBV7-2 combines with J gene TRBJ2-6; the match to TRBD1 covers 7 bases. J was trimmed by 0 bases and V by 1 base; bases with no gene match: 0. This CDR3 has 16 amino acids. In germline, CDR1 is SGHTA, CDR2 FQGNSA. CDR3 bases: TGTGCCAGCAGCTTAGACAGGGGCTCTGGGGCCAACGTCCTGACTTTC. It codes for CASSLDRGSGANVLTF.

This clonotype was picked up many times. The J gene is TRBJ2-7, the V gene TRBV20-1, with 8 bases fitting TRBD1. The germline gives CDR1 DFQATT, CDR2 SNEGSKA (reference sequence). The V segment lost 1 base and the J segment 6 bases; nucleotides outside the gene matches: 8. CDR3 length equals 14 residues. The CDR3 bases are TGCAGTGCTAGAGCCCGGACAGGGTTCAGCGAGCAGTACTTC. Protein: CSARARTGFSEQYF.

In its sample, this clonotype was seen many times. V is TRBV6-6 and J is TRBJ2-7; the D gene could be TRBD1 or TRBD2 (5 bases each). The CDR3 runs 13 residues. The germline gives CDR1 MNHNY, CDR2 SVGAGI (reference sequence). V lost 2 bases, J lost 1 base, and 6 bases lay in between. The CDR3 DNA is TGTGCCAGCAGTTACGGGGGTTCCTACGAGCAGTACTTC. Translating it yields CASSYGGSYEQYF.

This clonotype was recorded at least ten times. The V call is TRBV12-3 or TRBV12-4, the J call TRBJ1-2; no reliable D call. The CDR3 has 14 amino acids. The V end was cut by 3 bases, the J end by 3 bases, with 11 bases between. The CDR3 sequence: CASSFLGKHYGYTF. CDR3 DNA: TGTGCCAGCAGTTTCCTTGGGAAGCACTATGGCTACACCTTC.

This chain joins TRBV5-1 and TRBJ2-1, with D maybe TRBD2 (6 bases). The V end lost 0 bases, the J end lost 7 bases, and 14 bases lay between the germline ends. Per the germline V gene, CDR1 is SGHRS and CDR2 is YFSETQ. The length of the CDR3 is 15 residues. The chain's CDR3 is CASSLGQGRGNEQFF. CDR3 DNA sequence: TGCGCCAGCAGCTTGGGCCAGGGACGGGGGAATGAGCAGTTCTTC.

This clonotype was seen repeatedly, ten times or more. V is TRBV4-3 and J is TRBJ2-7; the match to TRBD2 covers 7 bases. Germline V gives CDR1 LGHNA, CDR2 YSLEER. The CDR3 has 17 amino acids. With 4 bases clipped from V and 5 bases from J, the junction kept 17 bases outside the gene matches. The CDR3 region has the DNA TGCGCCAGCAGCCCACTCTTGGGGGACTACCGACCTCACGAGCAGTACTTC. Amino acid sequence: CASSPLLGDYRPHEQYF.

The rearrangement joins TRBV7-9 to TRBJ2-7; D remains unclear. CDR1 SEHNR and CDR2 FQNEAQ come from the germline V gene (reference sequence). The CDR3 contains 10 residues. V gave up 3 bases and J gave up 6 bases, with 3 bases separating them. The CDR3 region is CASSFAEQYF. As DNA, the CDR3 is TGTGCCAGCAGCTTTGCCGAGCAGTACTTC. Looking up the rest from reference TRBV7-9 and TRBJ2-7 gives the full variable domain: DTGVSQNPRHKITKRGQNVTFRCDPISEHNRLYWYRQTLGQGPEFLTYFQNEAQLEKSRLLSDRFSAERPKGSFSTLEIQRTEQGDSAMYLCASSFAEQYFGPGTRLTVT.

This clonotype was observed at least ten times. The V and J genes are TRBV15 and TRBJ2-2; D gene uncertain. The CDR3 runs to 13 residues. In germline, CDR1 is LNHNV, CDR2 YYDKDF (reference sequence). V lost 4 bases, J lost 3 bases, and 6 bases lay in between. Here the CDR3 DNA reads TGTGCCACCAGCACACCGTACACCGGGGAGCTGTTTTTT. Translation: CATSTPYTGELFF.

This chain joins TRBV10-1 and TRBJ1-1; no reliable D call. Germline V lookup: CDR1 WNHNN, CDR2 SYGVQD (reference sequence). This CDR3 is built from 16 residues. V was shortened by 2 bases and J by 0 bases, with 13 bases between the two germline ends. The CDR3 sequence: CASSETHRTMNTEAFF. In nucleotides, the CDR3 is TGCGCCAGCAGTGAGACACACAGAACCATGAACACTGAAGCTTTCTTT.

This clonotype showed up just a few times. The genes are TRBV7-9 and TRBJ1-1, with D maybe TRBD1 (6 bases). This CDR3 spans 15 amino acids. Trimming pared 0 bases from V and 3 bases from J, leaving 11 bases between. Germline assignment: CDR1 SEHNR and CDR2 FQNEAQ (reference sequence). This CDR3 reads CASSLARGGYTEAFF. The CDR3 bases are TGTGCCAGCAGCTTAGCGCGAGGGGGGTACACTGAAGCTTTCTTT. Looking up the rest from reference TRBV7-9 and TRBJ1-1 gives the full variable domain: DTGVSQNPRHKITKRGQNVTFRCDPISEHNRLYWYRQTLGQGPEFLTYFQNEAQLEKSRLLSDRFSAERPKGSFSTLEIQRTEQGDSAMYLCASSLARGGYTEAFFGQGTRLTVV.

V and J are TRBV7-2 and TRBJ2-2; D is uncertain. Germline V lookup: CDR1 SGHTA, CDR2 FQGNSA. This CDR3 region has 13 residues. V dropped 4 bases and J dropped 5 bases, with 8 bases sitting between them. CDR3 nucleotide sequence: TGTGCCAGCAGCTCCTCGAGAACCGGGGAGCTGTTTTTT. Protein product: CASSSSRTGELFF.

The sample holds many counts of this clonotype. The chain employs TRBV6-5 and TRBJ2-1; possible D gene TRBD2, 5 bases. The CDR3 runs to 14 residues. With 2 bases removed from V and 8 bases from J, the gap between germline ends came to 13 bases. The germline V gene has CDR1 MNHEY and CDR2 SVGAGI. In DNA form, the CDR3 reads TGTGCCAGCAGTTACGTCGGGGTGGGCGATGAGCAGTTCTTC. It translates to CASSYVGVGDEQFF.

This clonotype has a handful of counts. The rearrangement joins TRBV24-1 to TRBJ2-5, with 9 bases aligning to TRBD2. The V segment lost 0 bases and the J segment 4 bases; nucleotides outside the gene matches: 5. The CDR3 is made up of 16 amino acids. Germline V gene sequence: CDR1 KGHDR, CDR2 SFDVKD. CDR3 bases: TGTGCCACCAGTGATTTGTCCCCAGCGGGGGGAGAGACCCAGTACTTC. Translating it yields CATSDLSPAGGETQYF.

CDR3 sequence: CASSVGQASNQPQHF. DNA for the CDR3: TGTGCCAGCAGCGTGGGACAAGCGAGCAATCAGCCCCAGCATTTT. The chain carries TRBV7-2 and TRBJ1-5; D might be TRBD1 (6 bases). V lost 5 bases and J 1 base, leaving 12 bases between the germline ends. Germline loops: CDR1 SGHTA, CDR2 FQGNSA. There are 15 residues in the CDR3.

The CDR3 bases are TGTGCCAGCAGCCCCAGACAGGGAATCGACTATGGCTACACCTTC. Translating gives CASSPRQGIDYGYTF. The chain uses TRBV7-2 and TRBJ1-2; 7 nucleotides agree with TRBD1. CDR3 length equals 15 residues. CDR1 and CDR2 from the germline V gene are SGHTA and FQGNSA. V was pared by 5 bases and J by 3 bases, with 9 bases of the junction left unmatched.

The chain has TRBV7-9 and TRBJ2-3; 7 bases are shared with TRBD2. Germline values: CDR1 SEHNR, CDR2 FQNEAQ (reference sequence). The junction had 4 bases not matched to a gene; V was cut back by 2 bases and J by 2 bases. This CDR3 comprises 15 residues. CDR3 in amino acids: CASSLLLAVTDTQYF. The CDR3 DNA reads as TGTGCCAGCAGCTTATTGCTAGCGGTCACAGATACGCAGTATTTT.

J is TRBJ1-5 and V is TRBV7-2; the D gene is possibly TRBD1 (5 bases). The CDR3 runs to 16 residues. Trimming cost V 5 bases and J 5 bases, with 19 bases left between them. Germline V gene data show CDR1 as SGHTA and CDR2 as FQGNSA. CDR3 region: CASSDLNRLGDQPQHF. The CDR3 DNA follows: TGTGCCAGCAGCGACCTTAACAGGCTCGGCGATCAGCCCCAGCATTTT. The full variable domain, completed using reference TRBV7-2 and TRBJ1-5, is GAGVSQSPSNKVTEKGKDVELRCDPISGHTALYWYRQSLGQGLEFLIYFQGNSAPDKSGLPSDRFSAERTGGSVSTLTIQRTQQEDSAVYLCASSDLNRLGDQPQHFGDGTRLSIL.

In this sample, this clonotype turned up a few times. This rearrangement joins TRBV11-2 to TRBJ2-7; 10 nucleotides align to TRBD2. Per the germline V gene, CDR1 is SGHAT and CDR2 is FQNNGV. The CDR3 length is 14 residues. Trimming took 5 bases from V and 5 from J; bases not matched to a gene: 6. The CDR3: CASSIAGTSDEQYV. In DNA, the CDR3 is TGTGCCAGCAGCATTGCTGGGACTAGCGACGAGCAGTACGTC.

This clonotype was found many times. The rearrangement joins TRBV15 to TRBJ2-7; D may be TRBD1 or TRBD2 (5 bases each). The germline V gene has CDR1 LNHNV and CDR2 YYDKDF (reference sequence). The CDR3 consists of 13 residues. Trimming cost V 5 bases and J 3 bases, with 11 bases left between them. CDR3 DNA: TGTGCCACCAGCCGGGACGGCAACTACGAGCAGTACGTC. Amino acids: CATSRDGNYEQYV.

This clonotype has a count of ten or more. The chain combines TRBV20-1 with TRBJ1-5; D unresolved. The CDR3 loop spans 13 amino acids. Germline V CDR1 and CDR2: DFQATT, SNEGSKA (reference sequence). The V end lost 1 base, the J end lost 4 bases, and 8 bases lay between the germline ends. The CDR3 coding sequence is TGCAGTGCTAGAGTGGACTGGAATCAGCCCCAGCATTTT. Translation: CSARVDWNQPQHF.

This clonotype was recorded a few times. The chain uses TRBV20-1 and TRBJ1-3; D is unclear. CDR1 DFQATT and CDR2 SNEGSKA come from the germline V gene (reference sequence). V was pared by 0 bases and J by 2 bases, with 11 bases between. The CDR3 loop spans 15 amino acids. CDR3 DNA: TGCAGTGCTAGAGATGACACCGCGCCTGGAAACACCATATATTTT. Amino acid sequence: CSARDDTAPGNTIYF.